This T cell receptor (beta chain) was documented in a study of T cells in Graves' hyperthyroidism and ophthalmopathy. In the study overall: Any treatment followed the collection of peripheral blood at initial diagnosis. Study-level findings and limits: A median around 6.8 months before onset, the model predicted ophthalmopathy.

Germline V gene lookup returns CDR1 SGHDN and CDR2 FVKESK. V shed 8 bases and J shed 0 bases, with 11 bases lying between them. CDR3 length: 14 residues. In the case of this clonotype: The antigen is not known.

Regions amplified from RNA transcripts were the TCR beta CDR3 regions. HTBI primers were used for first-round RT-PCR of the TCR CDR3. TCRdb used MiXCR to reprocess the multiplex PCR reads, holding one entry per CDR3 protein. This table holds around 340,000 distinct CDR3 sequences, 21% found once. Lactation, pregnancy, other autoimmune disease or uncontrolled infection led to exclusion of patients. PBMCs were sourced from approximately 9 ml fresh peripheral blood. Sequences were obtained from blood. This receptor was taken from a woman in her fifties or sixties with Graves' hyperthyroidism. The rearrangement links TRBV14 to TRBJ1-3, with D tentatively TRBD1 (5 bases). CDR3 DNA: TGTGCCAGCGGAAGAAGGGGCTCTGGAAACACCATATATTTT. Its translation: CASGRRGSGNTIYF.